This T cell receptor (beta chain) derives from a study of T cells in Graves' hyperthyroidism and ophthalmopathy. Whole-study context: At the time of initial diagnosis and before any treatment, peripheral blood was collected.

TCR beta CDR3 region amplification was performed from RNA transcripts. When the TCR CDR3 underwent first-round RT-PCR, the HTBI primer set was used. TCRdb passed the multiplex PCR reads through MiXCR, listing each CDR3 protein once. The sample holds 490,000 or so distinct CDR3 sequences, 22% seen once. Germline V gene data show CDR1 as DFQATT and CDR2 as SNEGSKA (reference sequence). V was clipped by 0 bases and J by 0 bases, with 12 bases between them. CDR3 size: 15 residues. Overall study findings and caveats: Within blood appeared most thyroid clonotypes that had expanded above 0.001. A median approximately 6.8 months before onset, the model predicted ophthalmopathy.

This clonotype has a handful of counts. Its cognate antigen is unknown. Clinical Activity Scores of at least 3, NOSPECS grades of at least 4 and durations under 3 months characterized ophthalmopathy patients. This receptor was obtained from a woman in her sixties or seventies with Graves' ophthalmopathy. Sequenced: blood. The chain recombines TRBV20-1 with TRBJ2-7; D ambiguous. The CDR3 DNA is TGCAGTGCTAGAGATCGTCAGGCCTCCTCCTACGAGCAGTACTTC. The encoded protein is CSARDRQASSYEQYF.